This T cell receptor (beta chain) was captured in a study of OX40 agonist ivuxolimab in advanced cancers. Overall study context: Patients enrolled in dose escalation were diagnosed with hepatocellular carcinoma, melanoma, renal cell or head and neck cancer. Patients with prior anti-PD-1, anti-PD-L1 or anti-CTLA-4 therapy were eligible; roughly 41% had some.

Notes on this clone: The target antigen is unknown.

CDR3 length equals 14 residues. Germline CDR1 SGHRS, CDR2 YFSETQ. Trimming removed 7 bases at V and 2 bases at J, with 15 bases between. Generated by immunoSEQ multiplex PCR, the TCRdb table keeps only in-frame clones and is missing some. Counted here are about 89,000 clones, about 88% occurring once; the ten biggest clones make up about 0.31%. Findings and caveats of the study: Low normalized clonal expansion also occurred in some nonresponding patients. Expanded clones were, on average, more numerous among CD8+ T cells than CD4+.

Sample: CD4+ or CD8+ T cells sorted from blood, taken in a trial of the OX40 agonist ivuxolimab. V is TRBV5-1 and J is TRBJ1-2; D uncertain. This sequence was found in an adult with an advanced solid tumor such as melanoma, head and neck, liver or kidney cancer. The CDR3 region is CASAPAVQNYGYTF. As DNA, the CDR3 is TGCGCCAGCGCCCCTGCGGTTCAGAACTATGGCTACACCTTC.